This is a list of T cell receptor beta chains from one sample in a study of T cells in Graves' hyperthyroidism and ophthalmopathy. TCRdb re-analysed the multiplex PCR reads in MiXCR, keeping a single row per CDR3 protein. The data show approximately 600,000 distinct CDR3 sequences, roughly 20% seen once. Sequenced material: blood. These receptors all stem from a man aged 25-45 years with Graves' ophthalmopathy. The CDR3 runs from the conserved cysteine through the conserved F or W. The order of the fields is CDR3 DNA, CDR3 protein, D gene, J gene, clone size, V gene. A D gene is named only where the DNA matches it firmly. Size is omitted from some rows. Given values are once, few, many or a class for expanded clones.

CDR3nt: TGTGCCAGCGGGAGACTAGCGGGAGCTGGGGAGCAGTACTTC; CDR3aa: CASGRLAGAGEQYF; d_gene: TRBD2; j_gene: TRBJ2-7; abundance: .; v_gene: TRBV7-2
CDR3nt: TGCAGTGCTCCCCGGCAGAGCGGGGGCTCCTACAATGAGCAGTTCTTC; CDR3aa: CSAPRQSGGSYNEQFF; d_gene: TRBD2; j_gene: TRBJ2-1; abundance: .; v_gene: TRBV20-1
CDR3nt: TGTGCCAGCAGATATGGACAGCTCTACGAATGGGGCTACGAGCAGTACTTC; CDR3aa: CASRYGQLYEWGYEQYF; d_gene: .; j_gene: TRBJ2-7; abundance: many; v_gene: TRBV28
CDR3nt: TGTGCCAGCAGTGGAAGAGGGCCGAACGAGCAGTACTTC; CDR3aa: CASSGRGPNEQYF; d_gene: .; j_gene: TRBJ2-7; abundance: .; v_gene: TRBV28
CDR3nt: TGTGCCATCAGTGGGGAGGGAGACCCGGCGGGGGAGACCCAGTACTTC; CDR3aa: CAISGEGDPAGETQYF; d_gene: TRBD2; j_gene: TRBJ2-5; abundance: .; v_gene: TRBV10-3
CDR3nt: TGTGCCAGCAGCCCGACCAGGGTATACACTGAAGCTTTCTTT; CDR3aa: CASSPTRVYTEAFF; d_gene: .; j_gene: TRBJ1-1; abundance: .; v_gene: TRBV7-8
CDR3nt: TGTGCCAGCAGTTTAAAAACGACTAATGAAAAACTGTTTTTT; CDR3aa: CASSLKTTNEKLFF; d_gene: .; j_gene: TRBJ1-4; abundance: .; v_gene: TRBV12-3/TRBV12-4
CDR3nt: TGTGCCACCAGCTTCCCGGGACTAGCGGATGGCACAGATACGCAGTATTTT; CDR3aa: CATSFPGLADGTDTQYF; d_gene: TRBD2; j_gene: TRBJ2-3; abundance: .; v_gene: TRBV24-1
CDR3nt: TGTGCCTGGAGTCAAATAAGCAACAATGAGCAGTTCTTC; CDR3aa: CAWSQISNNEQFF; d_gene: .; j_gene: TRBJ2-1; abundance: .; v_gene: TRBV30
CDR3nt: TGTGCCAGCAGTACCCCGGGACAGACGAGCTCCTACGAGCAGTACTTC; CDR3aa: CASSTPGQTSSYEQYF; d_gene: TRBD1; j_gene: TRBJ2-7; abundance: .; v_gene: TRBV28
CDR3nt: TGTGCCAGCAGCTTAGCGGTCATGGAAGAGACCCAGTACTTC; CDR3aa: CASSLAVMEETQYF; d_gene: .; j_gene: TRBJ2-5; abundance: .; v_gene: TRBV7-8
CDR3nt: TGTGCCAGCAGCTTAAGCATCTCGGGGGTAGCTTTCTTT; CDR3aa: CASSLSISGVAFF; d_gene: .; j_gene: TRBJ1-1; abundance: few; v_gene: TRBV7-9
CDR3nt: TGTGCCAGCAGCTTAATGGGACTAAGCCCCAATGAGCAGTTCTTC; CDR3aa: CASSLMGLSPNEQFF; d_gene: TRBD2; j_gene: TRBJ2-1; abundance: few; v_gene: TRBV7-3
CDR3nt: TGTGCCAGCAGCCTAGTCGGACTAGTGAACACCGGGGAGCTGTTTTTT; CDR3aa: CASSLVGLVNTGELFF; d_gene: TRBD2; j_gene: TRBJ2-2; abundance: .; v_gene: TRBV7-2
CDR3nt: TGTGCCAGCAGTTTATCCGGACAGACGAACACTGAAGCTTTCTTT; CDR3aa: CASSLSGQTNTEAFF; d_gene: .; j_gene: TRBJ1-1; abundance: many; v_gene: TRBV28
CDR3nt: TGCAGTGCCGGGCGGGGGGCCAGGGGAGAGACCCAGTACTTC; CDR3aa: CSAGRGARGETQYF; d_gene: TRBD2; j_gene: TRBJ2-5; abundance: few; v_gene: TRBV20-1
CDR3nt: TGTGCCAGCAGTCCCAGACTAGCGGGGGAGCAGTACTTC; CDR3aa: CASSPRLAGEQYF; d_gene: TRBD2; j_gene: TRBJ2-7; abundance: few; v_gene: TRBV28
CDR3nt: TGTGCCAGCAGCTTGGGGCCATCTGGAAACACCATATATTTT; CDR3aa: CASSLGPSGNTIYF; d_gene: .; j_gene: TRBJ1-3; abundance: .; v_gene: TRBV11-2
CDR3nt: TGTGCCAGCAGTAACCCCGGCGGGGAGCTGTTTTTT; CDR3aa: CASSNPGGELFF; d_gene: .; j_gene: TRBJ2-2; abundance: .; v_gene: TRBV6-1
CDR3nt: TGTGCCAGCAGCACCCAGGCCCGCGGCAATCAGCCCCAGCATTTT; CDR3aa: CASSTQARGNQPQHF; d_gene: .; j_gene: TRBJ1-5; abundance: many; v_gene: TRBV12-3/TRBV12-4
CDR3nt: TGTGCCAGCAGTCCCAGAGCTAGCGGGGTACCTAATGATCAGTTCTTC; CDR3aa: CASSPRASGVPNDQFF; d_gene: TRBD2; j_gene: TRBJ2-1; abundance: .; v_gene: TRBV28
CDR3nt: TGTGCCAGCAGTGTGAAGTGGGTCGATCACAATGAGCAGTTCTTC; CDR3aa: CASSVKWVDHNEQFF; d_gene: .; j_gene: TRBJ2-1; abundance: .; v_gene: TRBV5-5
CDR3nt: TGTGCCAGCAGCAAAGGACTAGCGGAGACATACAATGGGCAGTTCTTC; CDR3aa: CASSKGLAETYNGQFF; d_gene: TRBD2; j_gene: TRBJ2-1; abundance: few; v_gene: TRBV11-2
CDR3nt: TGTGCCAGCAGTGAAGCTTCCGGGCTAGGGGAGACCCAGTACTTC; CDR3aa: CASSEASGLGETQYF; d_gene: .; j_gene: TRBJ2-5; abundance: many; v_gene: TRBV2
CDR3nt: TGTGCCAGCAGCCCGAGGTCGTTAAGGTATGAGCAGTTCTTC; CDR3aa: CASSPRSLRYEQFF; d_gene: .; j_gene: TRBJ2-1; abundance: .; v_gene: TRBV5-6
CDR3nt: TGCAGTGCCCGATTGGGAGTCTACGAGCAGTACTTC; CDR3aa: CSARLGVYEQYF; d_gene: .; j_gene: TRBJ2-7; abundance: .; v_gene: TRBV20-1
CDR3nt: TGTGCCAGCAGTGCGGGCAGGGGCGCCTACAATGAGCAGTTCTTC; CDR3aa: CASSAGRGAYNEQFF; d_gene: .; j_gene: TRBJ2-1; abundance: many; v_gene: TRBV2
CDR3nt: TGCAGTGCCAGTTTCTCCCTAGCGGGGGGGATTGAGCAGTTCTTC; CDR3aa: CSASFSLAGGIEQFF; d_gene: TRBD2; j_gene: TRBJ2-1; abundance: .; v_gene: TRBV20-1
CDR3nt: TGCGCCAGCAGCTTGGGTTTAGCGACAGATGAGCAGTTCTTC; CDR3aa: CASSLGLATDEQFF; d_gene: .; j_gene: TRBJ2-1; abundance: few; v_gene: TRBV5-1
CDR3nt: TGCGCCTCTGGACTAGCGGGTCCGCAGTTCTTC; CDR3aa: CASGLAGPQFF; d_gene: TRBD2; j_gene: TRBJ2-1; abundance: few; v_gene: TRBV6-2/TRBV6-3
CDR3nt: TGTGCCAGCAGCCGCGCACTAGCGGGAGGGCCGAGGGATACGCAGTATTTT; CDR3aa: CASSRALAGGPRDTQYF; d_gene: TRBD2; j_gene: TRBJ2-3; abundance: .; v_gene: TRBV7-9
CDR3nt: TGTGCCAGCAGTTACAGGGATGGGACCGGGGAGCTGTTTTTT; CDR3aa: CASSYRDGTGELFF; d_gene: .; j_gene: TRBJ2-2; abundance: .; v_gene: TRBV28
CDR3nt: TGTGCCAGCGGTCTGGAGGGCCCAGATACGCAGTATTTT; CDR3aa: CASGLEGPDTQYF; d_gene: .; j_gene: TRBJ2-3; abundance: .; v_gene: TRBV27
CDR3nt: TGTGCCAGCAGCCTATCAGGAAACTCTGGAAACACCATATATTTT; CDR3aa: CASSLSGNSGNTIYF; d_gene: .; j_gene: TRBJ1-3; abundance: few; v_gene: TRBV11-2
CDR3nt: TGTGCCAGCAGCCTCGGGACTAGCGGGCCCTACGAGCAGTACTTC; CDR3aa: CASSLGTSGPYEQYF; d_gene: TRBD2; j_gene: TRBJ2-7; abundance: many; v_gene: TRBV6-1
CDR3nt: TGTGCCAGCAGCGATTCCGGGACTTACACCGGGGAGCTGTTTTTT; CDR3aa: CASSDSGTYTGELFF; d_gene: .; j_gene: TRBJ2-2; abundance: few; v_gene: TRBV7-9
CDR3nt: TGTGCCAGTTCGGTGGGAGATACGCAGTATTTT; CDR3aa: CASSVGDTQYF; d_gene: .; j_gene: TRBJ2-3; abundance: .; v_gene: TRBV5-5
CDR3nt: TGTGCCAGCTCATCGACAGGGGCCACTGAAGCTTTCTTT; CDR3aa: CASSSTGATEAFF; d_gene: TRBD1; j_gene: TRBJ1-1; abundance: many; v_gene: TRBV18
CDR3nt: TGTGCCAGCAGTTACTTTGGCGGCGGGGCGAACACCGGGGAGCTGTTTTTT; CDR3aa: CASSYFGGGANTGELFF; d_gene: .; j_gene: TRBJ2-2; abundance: .; v_gene: TRBV6-2/TRBV6-3
CDR3nt: TGTGCCAGCAGCTTCGGCGGGAGGGGGAATGAGCAGTTCTTC; CDR3aa: CASSFGGRGNEQFF; d_gene: TRBD2; j_gene: TRBJ2-1; abundance: many; v_gene: TRBV7-2
CDR3nt: TGTGCCAGTAGTCGCCCGACAGGGGTGACTAATGAAAAACTGTTTTTT; CDR3aa: CASSRPTGVTNEKLFF; d_gene: TRBD1; j_gene: TRBJ1-4; abundance: .; v_gene: TRBV19
CDR3nt: TGTGCCAGCAGCTTTGTAGGGGCCTCCTACGAGCAGTACTTC; CDR3aa: CASSFVGASYEQYF; d_gene: .; j_gene: TRBJ2-7; abundance: few; v_gene: TRBV5-6
CDR3nt: TGCAGTGCTAAATTCAGGGATGGAAACACCATATATTTT; CDR3aa: CSAKFRDGNTIYF; d_gene: .; j_gene: TRBJ1-3; abundance: .; v_gene: TRBV20-1
CDR3nt: TGTGCCAGCAGCCAGAGCGGAGGGATACAAGAGACCCAGTACTTC; CDR3aa: CASSQSGGIQETQYF; d_gene: .; j_gene: TRBJ2-5; abundance: .; v_gene: TRBV3-1
CDR3nt: TGTGCCAGCAGCGTTGGACAGCACACTGAAGCTTTCTTT; CDR3aa: CASSVGQHTEAFF; d_gene: .; j_gene: TRBJ1-1; abundance: .; v_gene: TRBV9
CDR3nt: TGCAGTGCTCCCCACCTTCGACTGGGCGGGTACTACGAGCAGTACTTC; CDR3aa: CSAPHLRLGGYYEQYF; d_gene: .; j_gene: TRBJ2-7; abundance: few; v_gene: TRBV20-1
CDR3nt: TGCGCCAGCAGCTTGGCTGGGCGGGAGGTCACAGATACGCAGTATTTT; CDR3aa: CASSLAGREVTDTQYF; d_gene: TRBD2; j_gene: TRBJ2-3; abundance: few; v_gene: TRBV5-1
CDR3nt: TGCGCCAGCAGCTTCGACAGCTACACCGGGGAGCTGTTTTTT; CDR3aa: CASSFDSYTGELFF; d_gene: .; j_gene: TRBJ2-2; abundance: .; v_gene: TRBV5-1
CDR3nt: TGCGCCAGCAGCTTGGCCGGGACAGGCTCCACAGATACGCAGTATTTT; CDR3aa: CASSLAGTGSTDTQYF; d_gene: TRBD1; j_gene: TRBJ2-3; abundance: many; v_gene: TRBV5-1
CDR3nt: TGCGCCAGCAGGGCGGGGAGCACAGATACGCAGTATTTT; CDR3aa: CASRAGSTDTQYF; d_gene: .; j_gene: TRBJ2-3; abundance: few; v_gene: TRBV5-1
CDR3nt: TGTGCCAGCGCTAGCGGTCTATCGGTAGTTGAGCAGTTCTTC; CDR3aa: CASASGLSVVEQFF; d_gene: TRBD2; j_gene: TRBJ2-1; abundance: few; v_gene: TRBV28
CDR3nt: TGTGCCAGCAGCCAAGATCCCCGTACAGGGTTAGACCCCACTGAAGCTTTCTTT; CDR3aa: CASSQDPRTGLDPTEAFF; d_gene: .; j_gene: TRBJ1-1; abundance: .; v_gene: TRBV3-1
CDR3nt: TGTGCCAGCAGTGGCCCCTTTAGCGGAATCAGCACAGATACGCAGTATTTT; CDR3aa: CASSGPFSGISTDTQYF; d_gene: .; j_gene: TRBJ2-3; abundance: .; v_gene: TRBV27
CDR3nt: TGTGCCAGCAGCTCCAGGGCTAGCGGTTACAATGAGCAGTTCTTC; CDR3aa: CASSSRASGYNEQFF; d_gene: TRBD2; j_gene: TRBJ2-1; abundance: many; v_gene: TRBV7-8